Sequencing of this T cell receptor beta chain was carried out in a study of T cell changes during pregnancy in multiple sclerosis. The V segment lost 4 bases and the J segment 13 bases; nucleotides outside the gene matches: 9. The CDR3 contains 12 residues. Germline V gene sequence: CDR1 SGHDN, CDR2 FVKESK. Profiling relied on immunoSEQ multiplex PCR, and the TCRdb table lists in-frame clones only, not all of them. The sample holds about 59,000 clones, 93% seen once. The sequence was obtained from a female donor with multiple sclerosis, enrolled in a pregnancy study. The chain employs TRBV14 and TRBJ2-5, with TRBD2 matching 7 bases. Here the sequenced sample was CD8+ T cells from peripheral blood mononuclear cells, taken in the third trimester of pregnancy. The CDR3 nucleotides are TGTGCCAGCAGCCCGGGGGGAGCGGCCCGGTACTTC. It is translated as CASSPGGAARYF. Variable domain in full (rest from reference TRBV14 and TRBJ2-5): EAGVTQFPSHSVIEKGQTVTLRCDPISGHDNLYWYRRVMGKEIKFLLHFVKESKQDESGMPNNRFLAERTGGTYSTLKVQPAELEDSGVYFCASSPGGAARYFGPGTRLLVL.